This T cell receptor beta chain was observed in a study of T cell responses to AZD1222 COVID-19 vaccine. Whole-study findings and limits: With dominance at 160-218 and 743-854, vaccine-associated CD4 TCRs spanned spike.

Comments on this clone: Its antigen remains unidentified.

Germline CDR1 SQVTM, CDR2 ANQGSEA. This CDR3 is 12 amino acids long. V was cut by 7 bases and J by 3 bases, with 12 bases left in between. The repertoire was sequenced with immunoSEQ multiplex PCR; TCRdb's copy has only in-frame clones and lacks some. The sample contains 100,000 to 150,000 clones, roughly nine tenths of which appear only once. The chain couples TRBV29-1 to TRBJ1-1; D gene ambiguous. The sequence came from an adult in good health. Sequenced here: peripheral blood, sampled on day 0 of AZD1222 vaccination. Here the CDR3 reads CSGTTPYTEAFF. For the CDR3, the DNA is TGCAGCGGTACGACACCCTACACTGAAGCTTTCTTT.